This TCR beta chain was identified in a study of cytomegalovirus exposure and HLA in healthy donors (dated by TCRdb to between 2016 and 2019). For the wider study: An earlier analysis of under 600 of the donors reported 250 to 300 Gb of sequence data and 117 million unique TCR beta sequences from approximately 180 million T cells. About 300 gigabases of sequencing data and around 85 million unique TCR sequences made up an early release that covered over 550 HLA-typed donors. The genetic ancestry cluster associated with self-reported Caucasian donors included around 76% of the roughly 410 genotyped donors. The study aimed to test whether signatures of past pathogen exposure could be identified by cataloging public T cell receptors. The study profiled the T cell repertoires of under 850 subjects by immunosequencing and related them to cytomegalovirus serostatus. A separate validation cohort of about 110 different subjects was used in addition to the approximately 670-subject first cohort. The study combined high-throughput TCR immunosequencing, statistical association of individual TCRs with disease status, and machine learning to predict cytomegalovirus infection status. In a later analysis, previously published TCR beta repertoires from fewer than 750 donors were re-analyzed and high-resolution HLA genotyping was added so that TCR occurrence patterns could be studied. Rather than using new phenotypic data, the later analysis identified candidate immune exposures from TCR beta sequences and from how often those sequences occurred across donors. In an earlier analysis of about 590 of the donors, high-throughput TCR beta sequencing was used to judge whether each TCR beta V gene segment behaved as functional or pseudogenic. Donor age, sex, ethnicity and CMV serostatus were collected together with the repertoire data. A later genetic analysis took genome-wide SNP genotypes for about three fifths of the 666 donors and used that subset as a discovery cohort. Every repertoire in the discovery cohort had been generated on one and the same sequencing platform. Class I and class II HLA loci were covered by the typing at four-digit resolution. Typing coverage differed by locus: A, B, C, DRB1 and DQB1 were typed in roughly 620-630 donors, DQA1 in approximately 520, DPA1 in 600 to 610, and DPB1 in just under 480. A few DR-DQ haplotypes were treated as single units for association and clustering because of strong linkage in the cohort. Among under 450 genotyped donors of the cohort, an average of approximately 230,000 unique TCR beta nucleotide sequences were sequenced per donor, roughly a sixth of them non-productive. What the work shows at the level of the full study, not this receptor alone: Specific HLA alleles were associated with over 15,000 TCR beta sequences at a false discovery rate of 0.05 in a later analysis. Sequencing depth was assumed to be roughly uniform across donors in the presence/absence analyses, though that assumption may not hold. Linkage disequilibrium might explain the correlated functional status among segregating V segments, but an unknown experimental factor could not be ruled out. The classifier was reported to diagnose cytomegalovirus status with high specificity and sensitivity in both the original and validation cohorts. Because some donors lacked HLA typing at each locus, the association tests relied only on the typed subset. In a later analysis, most CMV-associated TCR beta chains were found to appear HLA-restricted, with HLA associations seemingly driven largely by CMV exposure. When HLA alleles, especially DR and DQ, strongly co-occurred, attributing TCR associations to individual alleles was difficult. A later genetic analysis reported fewer N-insertions in productive TCRs among donors in an Asian-associated ancestry cluster than the roughly 700-donor mean. An association between a missense DCLRE1C variant and V-gene and J-gene trimming of TCR beta chains was found in a later genetic analysis and replicated in an independent cohort. The study listed 164 TCR beta chains as associated with cytomegalovirus. Immune exposure information for the cohort was limited to CMV serostatus. In a later analysis, TCR association rates were found to vary across HLA loci, with the most associated TCRs seen for DRB1 alleles and the fewest for HLA-C alleles. The authors suggested that the approach could potentially be extended to other disease states and immunological phenotypes. Compared with equally common non-associated chains, HLA-associated TCR beta chains in a later analysis were more clonally expanded and had lower generation probabilities. In an earlier analysis of a few hundred of the donors, most TCR beta V segments were observed in productive rearrangements about 87% or about 30% of the time, broadly matching IMGT annotations. The sequencing pipeline was judged likely to have produced a cluster of highly shared sequence variants as a technical artifact. Because counts were too low, some 16 rarely observed V segments, including chromosome 9 orphons, were excluded from the earlier analysis of 587 of the donors. In vitro tests confirmed that a few of the cytomegalovirus-associated TCR beta chains recognize cytomegalovirus antigens. Most TCR sequences were observed very rarely across donors, whereas some public TCRs were present in many individuals. A further reported finding was that TCR beta sequences accurately predicted the HLA-A and HLA-B alleles for most subjects in the first cohort. Several of the top co-occurrence clusters appeared to be linked to parvovirus B19, influenza, CMV and Epstein-Barr virus, according to a later analysis. This cohort had only TCR beta chains sequenced, and the lack of alpha or paired-chain data limited which features could be detected. Some IMGT-functional V segments, including TRBV6-2 and TRBV6-3, could not be told apart with the 87-base-pair reads, so those segments were excluded.

The cohort was made up of roughly 670 healthy bone marrow donors. At the time of sampling, all cohort members were nominally healthy, though unrecorded immune exposures were likely present. The donor tested CMV seronegative, placing the donor among the roughly 340 seronegative members of the cohort. A peripheral blood sample was provided by each donor, and peripheral blood mononuclear cells were used for TCR beta sequencing. Genomic DNA was extracted from the blood cell samples with the Qiagen DNeasy Blood Extraction Kit. For CDR1 and CDR2, the germline V gene lists MNHNS and SASEGT. The CDR3 covers 13 residues, taking in both the cysteine and the phenylalanine. The read is trimmed to its CDR3 DNA, 39 bases read in frame from base 1. V sheds 10 bases and J sheds 4 bases, leaving 14 bases between their ends. Concerning this clone itself: Its antigen target is currently unknown. No base quality information exists; no much larger clone differs at one position.

Libraries were constructed by the immunoSEQ multiplex PCR assay. For the multiplex PCR, a mixture combining 60 forward primers for TCR Vbeta segments and 13 reverse primers for TCR Jbeta segments was used. Amplification of the CDR3 region of rearranged TCR beta genes was performed with a multiplex PCR assay on genomic DNA. The Illumina HiSeq System was used to sequence the amplified TCR beta libraries as 87-base-pair reads. Per the authors' processing: Across the roughly 600 repertoires, a later analysis counted tens of millions of unique TCR beta chains, 9 million to 14 million of which were shared by at least two donors. Raw reads were error-corrected and collapsed into unique sequences by a nearest-neighbor algorithm in which closely related sequences were merged to remove PCR and sequencing errors. CDR3 sequences were aligned to IMGT reference sequences to assign V, D and J gene segments. For a sequence to be retained, a match of at least six nucleotides to both a V gene segment and a J gene segment was required. Rearrangements were called productive when the CDR3 lacked stop codons and stayed in frame with V and J; all others were non-productive. Following IMGT convention, CDR3 was defined as the stretch from the second conserved V-encoded cysteine up to the conserved J-encoded phenylalanine. The earlier analysis of about 570 of the donors excluded any sequence lacking an unambiguous match to a single V gene segment. In an earlier analysis of roughly 500 of the donors, V segments were called functional above 56.7% productive rearrangements and were called segregating when the between-donor standard deviation exceeded 5%. To diagnose cytomegalovirus status from the catalog of TCR beta chain sequences, a statistical classification framework was built. In a later analysis, V and J genes were assigned by comparing TCR nucleotide sequences against IMGT/GENE-DB human TR gene sequences. A later analysis assigned CDR3 sequences and most-parsimonious VDJ recombination scenarios with the TCRdist pipeline. In a later analysis, every TCR beta chain was defined by the combination of its CDR3 amino acid sequence and its V-gene family, and reads without a unique V-gene family were dropped. As a way to deal with suspected cross-contamination and a sequencing artifact, a later analysis dropped 592 nucleotide sequences that were highly shared and had low generation probability. For each public chain, a later analysis derived a clonal expansion index from normalized ranks of inferred template counts within each repertoire. In a later analysis, generation probabilities were computed with a VDJ recombination model fitted to out-of-frame rearrangements, and the resulting probabilities were checked against IGoR. Hypergeometric tests were used in a later analysis to score TCR-TCR, TCR-HLA and TCR-CMV co-occurrence, with a repertoire-size bias correction applied to the TCR pairs. False discovery rates were estimated in a later analysis by permuting HLA or CMV assignments 20 times. In a later analysis, co-occurring TCRs were grouped using DBSCAN, with TCRdist sequence similarity added in when clustering inside HLA-allele-positive subsets. Repertoires with fewer than 30,000 or more than 120,000 public chains, plus five repertoires with anomalous nucleotide sharing, were excluded from co-occurrence clustering. Not all clones reach the TCRdb copy of this immuneACCESS table, which keeps in-frame sequences only. Checked studies attribute under half of the gap to unresolved V genes and leave the rest unexplained. That table furnishes V, J and clone size, whereas the DNA furnished D and trimming. Present in this sample are 110,000 to 150,000 clones, 77% of which were seen just once. The top ten hold approximately 3.8% of the sample.

The chain couples TRBV6-1 to TRBJ1-5; a confident D gene designation cannot be given. Sequenced input: PBMCs. The receptor comes from a male donor in good health and CMV-seronegative. The CDR3 reads CANGEGGNQPQHF. Here is the DNA: TGTGCCAATGGAGAGGGTGGAAATCAGCCCCAGCATTTT.